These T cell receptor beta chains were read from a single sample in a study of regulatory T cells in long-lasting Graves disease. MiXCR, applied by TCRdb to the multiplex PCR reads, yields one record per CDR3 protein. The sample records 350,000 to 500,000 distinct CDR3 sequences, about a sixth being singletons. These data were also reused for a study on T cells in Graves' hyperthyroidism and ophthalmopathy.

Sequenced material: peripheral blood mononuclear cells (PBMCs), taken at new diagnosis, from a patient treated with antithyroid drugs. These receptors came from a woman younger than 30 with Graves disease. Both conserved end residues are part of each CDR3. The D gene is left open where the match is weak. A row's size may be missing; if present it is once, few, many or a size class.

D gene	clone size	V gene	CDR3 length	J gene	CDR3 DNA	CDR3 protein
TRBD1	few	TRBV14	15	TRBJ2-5	TGTGCCAGCAGTCGACAGGGGGCAGGGTCGGAGACCCAGTACTTC	CASSRQGAGSETQYF
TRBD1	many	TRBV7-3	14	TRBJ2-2	TGTGCCAGCAGCTTGGACAGGCGGTCCGGGGAGCTGTTTTTT	CASSLDRRSGELFF
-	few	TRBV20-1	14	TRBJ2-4	TGCAGTGCTAGGTGGGCGGTTCTCGGGAACATTCAGTACTTC	CSARWAVLGNIQYF
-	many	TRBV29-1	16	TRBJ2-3	TGCAGCGTTAGGCCGTTTCAGGGACACACACCAGATACGCAGTATTTT	CSVRPFQGHTPDTQYF
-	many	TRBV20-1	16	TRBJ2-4	TGCAGTGCTGGACTCGGACTGCTACTAGCCAAAAACATTCAGTACTTC	CSAGLGLLLAKNIQYF
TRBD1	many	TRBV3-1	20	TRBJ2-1	TGTGCCAGCAGCCAAGACGGACAGGGGCCGCCACTAGCGAGGTACAATGAGCAGTTCTTC	CASSQDGQGPPLARYNEQFF
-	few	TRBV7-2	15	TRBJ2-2	TGTGCCAGCAGCCCGAATTCACTAGGCCCCGGGGAGCTGTTTTTT	CASSPNSLGPGELFF
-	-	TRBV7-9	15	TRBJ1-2	TGTGCCAGCAGCTTAGCACAGGGTTGGGACTATGGCTACACCTTC	CASSLAQGWDYGYTF
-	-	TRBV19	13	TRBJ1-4	TGTGCCAGTAGTCTAGTTGACGATGAAAAACTGTTTTTT	CASSLVDDEKLFF
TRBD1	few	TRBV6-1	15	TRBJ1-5	TGTGCCAGCAGCCCGGGACAGGGGAGTCGTCAGCCCCAGCATTTT	CASSPGQGSRQPQHF
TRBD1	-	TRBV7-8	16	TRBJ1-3	TGTGCCAGCAGCATAAAAACCGGGACAGGGTTCGACACCATATATTTT	CASSIKTGTGFDTIYF
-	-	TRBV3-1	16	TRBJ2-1	TGTGCCAGCAGCCAACAAAGGACTGGCCCCAACAATGAGCAGTTCTTC	CASSQQRTGPNNEQFF
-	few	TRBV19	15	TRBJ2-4	TGTGCCAGTAGTATCCTATCTCGGGGGAGAAACATTCAGTACTTC	CASSILSRGRNIQYF
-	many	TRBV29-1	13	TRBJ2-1	TGCAGCGCCGAACGGGAGTCCTACAATGAGCAGTTCTTC	CSAERESYNEQFF
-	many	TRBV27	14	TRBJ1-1	TGTGCCAGCAGTTTAGGGACGGCAAACACTGAAGCTTTCTTT	CASSLGTANTEAFF
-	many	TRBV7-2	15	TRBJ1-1	TGTGCCAGCAGCCGAGGGGGGGTCGGAGGGACTGAAGCTTTCTTT	CASSRGGVGGTEAFF
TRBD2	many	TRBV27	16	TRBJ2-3	TGTGCCAGCAGTTCCTTTTTGGGGGGAGGGCCGGATACGCAGTATTTT	CASSSFLGGGPDTQYF
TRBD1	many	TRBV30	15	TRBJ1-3	TGTGCCTGGAGGGGGACAGGTCGTATTGGAAACACCATATATTTT	CAWRGTGRIGNTIYF
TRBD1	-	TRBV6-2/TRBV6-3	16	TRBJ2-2	TGTGCCAGCAGTTACGCCGACAGGGCGAACACCGGGGAGCTGTTTTTT	CASSYADRANTGELFF
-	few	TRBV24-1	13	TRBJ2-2	TGTGCCACCAGTGGGGGAATCACCGGGGAGCTGTTTTTT	CATSGGITGELFF
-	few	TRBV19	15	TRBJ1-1	TGTGCCAGTAGGTCCTCATGGGGTCTTCGAACTGAAGCTTTCTTT	CASRSSWGLRTEAFF
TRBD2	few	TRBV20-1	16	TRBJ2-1	TGCAGTGCTAGCCCCGCTAGCGGCCCTTTACAAATATTGCAGTTCTTC	CSASPASGPLQILQFF
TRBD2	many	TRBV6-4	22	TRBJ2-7	TGTGCCAGCAGTCCTGGCGAGCTAGGAGCGGGAGGGCCTGTCACATCCGCCTACGAGCAGTACTTC	CASSPGELGAGGPVTSAYEQYF
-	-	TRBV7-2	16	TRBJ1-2	TGTGCCAGCAGCGATCACCGGACAGCCATCAACTATGGCTACACCTTC	CASSDHRTAINYGYTF
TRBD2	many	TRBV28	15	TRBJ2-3	TGTGCCAGCAGTGGGACTAGCGGGAGCACAGATACGCAGTATTTT	CASSGTSGSTDTQYF
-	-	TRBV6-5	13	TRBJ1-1	TGTGCCAGCAGTTACGGACAACCAGACGAAGCTTTCTTT	CASSYGQPDEAFF
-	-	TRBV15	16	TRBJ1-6	TGTGCCACCAGCAGAGATCCTCGAGTAGCTAATTCACCCCTCCACTTT	CATSRDPRVANSPLHF
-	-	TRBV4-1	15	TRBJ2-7	TGCGCCAGCAGCCAAGAAAAACAGGGCCCCTACGAGCAGTACTTC	CASSQEKQGPYEQYF
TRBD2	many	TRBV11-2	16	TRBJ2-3	TGTGCCAGCATCCTCGAGGGGCGGGAGATGACAGATACGCAGTATTTT	CASILEGREMTDTQYF
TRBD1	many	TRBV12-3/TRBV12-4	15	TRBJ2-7	TGTGCCAGCAGTTTTAACAGGGGACCCTCATACGAGCAGTACTTC	CASSFNRGPSYEQYF
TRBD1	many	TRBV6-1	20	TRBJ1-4	TGTGCCAGCAGTGACGAAATCGGGACAGGGGATTTCGCAACTAATGAAAAACTGTTTTTT	CASSDEIGTGDFATNEKLFF
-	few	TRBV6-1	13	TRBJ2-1	TGTGCCAACAGCGAAAGGGTATGGGGAGAGCAGTTCTTC	CANSERVWGEQFF
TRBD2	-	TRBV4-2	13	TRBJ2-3	TGTGCCAGCAGCCACCTTGGGGGTCGGGAGGAATTCTTT	CASSHLGGREEFF
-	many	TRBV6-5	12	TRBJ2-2	TGTGCCAGCAGTTCGGGAACCGGGGAGCTGTTTTTT	CASSSGTGELFF
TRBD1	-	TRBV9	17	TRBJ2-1	TGTGCCAGCAGCGTAACCCGGGACAGAGTCTCCTACAATGAGCAGTTCTTC	CASSVTRDRVSYNEQFF
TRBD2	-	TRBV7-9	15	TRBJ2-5	TGTGCCAGCAGCCTTCGAGCGGGAGTGTTAGAGACCCAGTACTTC	CASSLRAGVLETQYF
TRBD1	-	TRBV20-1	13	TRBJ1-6	TGCAGTGGAATGGGACAGGGGCTTTCACCCCTCCACTTT	CSGMGQGLSPLHF
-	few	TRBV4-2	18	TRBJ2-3	TGTGCCAGCAGCCTACCCTTCAACAGTCGAGCCAGCACAGATACGCAGTATTTT	CASSLPFNSRASTDTQYF
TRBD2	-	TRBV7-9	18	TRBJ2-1	TGTGCCAGCAGCCCTGGGACTAGCGGGAGGGCCGTGCGTGCTGAGCAGTTCTTC	CASSPGTSGRAVRAEQFF
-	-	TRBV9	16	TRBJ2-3	TGTGCCAGCAGCGTGGTTCCATCTTTGGAAACAGATACGCAGTATTTT	CASSVVPSLETDTQYF
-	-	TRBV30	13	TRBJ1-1	TGTGCCTGGAGCAAGACAGTGAACACTGAAGCTTTCTTT	CAWSKTVNTEAFF
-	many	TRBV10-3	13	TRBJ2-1	TGTGCGGTGCGGCGGGGCGCCTACAATGAGCAGTTCTTC	CAVRRGAYNEQFF
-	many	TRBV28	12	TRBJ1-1	TGTGCCAGCACCGAGAGGAACACTGAAGCTTTCTTT	CASTERNTEAFF
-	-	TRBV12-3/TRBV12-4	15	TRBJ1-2	TGTGCCAGCAGTCCACTCCCCACGACAGGCTATGGCTACACCTTC	CASSPLPTTGYGYTF
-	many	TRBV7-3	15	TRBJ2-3	TGTGCCAGCAGCTTAAGGGGGGCCTACACAGATACGCAGTATTTT	CASSLRGAYTDTQYF
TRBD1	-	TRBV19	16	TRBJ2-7	TGTGCCAGTAGTGGCCGGCGGGGACAGGGGTCCGCAGAGCAGTACTTC	CASSGRRGQGSAEQYF
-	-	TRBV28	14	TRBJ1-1	TGTGCCAGCAGTTCATCAGGACTGAACACTGAAGCTTTCTTT	CASSSSGLNTEAFF
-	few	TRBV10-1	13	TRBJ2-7	TGCGCCAGCAGTGAGATACAGGGACACGAGCAGTACTTC	CASSEIQGHEQYF
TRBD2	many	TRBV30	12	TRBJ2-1	TGTGCCTGGAGTGGCGTCGGGAGGGTGCATTTCTTC	CAWSGVGRVHFF
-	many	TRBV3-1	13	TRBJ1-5	TGTGCCAGCAGCCAAGACAGGTATCAGCCCCAGCATTTT	CASSQDRYQPQHF